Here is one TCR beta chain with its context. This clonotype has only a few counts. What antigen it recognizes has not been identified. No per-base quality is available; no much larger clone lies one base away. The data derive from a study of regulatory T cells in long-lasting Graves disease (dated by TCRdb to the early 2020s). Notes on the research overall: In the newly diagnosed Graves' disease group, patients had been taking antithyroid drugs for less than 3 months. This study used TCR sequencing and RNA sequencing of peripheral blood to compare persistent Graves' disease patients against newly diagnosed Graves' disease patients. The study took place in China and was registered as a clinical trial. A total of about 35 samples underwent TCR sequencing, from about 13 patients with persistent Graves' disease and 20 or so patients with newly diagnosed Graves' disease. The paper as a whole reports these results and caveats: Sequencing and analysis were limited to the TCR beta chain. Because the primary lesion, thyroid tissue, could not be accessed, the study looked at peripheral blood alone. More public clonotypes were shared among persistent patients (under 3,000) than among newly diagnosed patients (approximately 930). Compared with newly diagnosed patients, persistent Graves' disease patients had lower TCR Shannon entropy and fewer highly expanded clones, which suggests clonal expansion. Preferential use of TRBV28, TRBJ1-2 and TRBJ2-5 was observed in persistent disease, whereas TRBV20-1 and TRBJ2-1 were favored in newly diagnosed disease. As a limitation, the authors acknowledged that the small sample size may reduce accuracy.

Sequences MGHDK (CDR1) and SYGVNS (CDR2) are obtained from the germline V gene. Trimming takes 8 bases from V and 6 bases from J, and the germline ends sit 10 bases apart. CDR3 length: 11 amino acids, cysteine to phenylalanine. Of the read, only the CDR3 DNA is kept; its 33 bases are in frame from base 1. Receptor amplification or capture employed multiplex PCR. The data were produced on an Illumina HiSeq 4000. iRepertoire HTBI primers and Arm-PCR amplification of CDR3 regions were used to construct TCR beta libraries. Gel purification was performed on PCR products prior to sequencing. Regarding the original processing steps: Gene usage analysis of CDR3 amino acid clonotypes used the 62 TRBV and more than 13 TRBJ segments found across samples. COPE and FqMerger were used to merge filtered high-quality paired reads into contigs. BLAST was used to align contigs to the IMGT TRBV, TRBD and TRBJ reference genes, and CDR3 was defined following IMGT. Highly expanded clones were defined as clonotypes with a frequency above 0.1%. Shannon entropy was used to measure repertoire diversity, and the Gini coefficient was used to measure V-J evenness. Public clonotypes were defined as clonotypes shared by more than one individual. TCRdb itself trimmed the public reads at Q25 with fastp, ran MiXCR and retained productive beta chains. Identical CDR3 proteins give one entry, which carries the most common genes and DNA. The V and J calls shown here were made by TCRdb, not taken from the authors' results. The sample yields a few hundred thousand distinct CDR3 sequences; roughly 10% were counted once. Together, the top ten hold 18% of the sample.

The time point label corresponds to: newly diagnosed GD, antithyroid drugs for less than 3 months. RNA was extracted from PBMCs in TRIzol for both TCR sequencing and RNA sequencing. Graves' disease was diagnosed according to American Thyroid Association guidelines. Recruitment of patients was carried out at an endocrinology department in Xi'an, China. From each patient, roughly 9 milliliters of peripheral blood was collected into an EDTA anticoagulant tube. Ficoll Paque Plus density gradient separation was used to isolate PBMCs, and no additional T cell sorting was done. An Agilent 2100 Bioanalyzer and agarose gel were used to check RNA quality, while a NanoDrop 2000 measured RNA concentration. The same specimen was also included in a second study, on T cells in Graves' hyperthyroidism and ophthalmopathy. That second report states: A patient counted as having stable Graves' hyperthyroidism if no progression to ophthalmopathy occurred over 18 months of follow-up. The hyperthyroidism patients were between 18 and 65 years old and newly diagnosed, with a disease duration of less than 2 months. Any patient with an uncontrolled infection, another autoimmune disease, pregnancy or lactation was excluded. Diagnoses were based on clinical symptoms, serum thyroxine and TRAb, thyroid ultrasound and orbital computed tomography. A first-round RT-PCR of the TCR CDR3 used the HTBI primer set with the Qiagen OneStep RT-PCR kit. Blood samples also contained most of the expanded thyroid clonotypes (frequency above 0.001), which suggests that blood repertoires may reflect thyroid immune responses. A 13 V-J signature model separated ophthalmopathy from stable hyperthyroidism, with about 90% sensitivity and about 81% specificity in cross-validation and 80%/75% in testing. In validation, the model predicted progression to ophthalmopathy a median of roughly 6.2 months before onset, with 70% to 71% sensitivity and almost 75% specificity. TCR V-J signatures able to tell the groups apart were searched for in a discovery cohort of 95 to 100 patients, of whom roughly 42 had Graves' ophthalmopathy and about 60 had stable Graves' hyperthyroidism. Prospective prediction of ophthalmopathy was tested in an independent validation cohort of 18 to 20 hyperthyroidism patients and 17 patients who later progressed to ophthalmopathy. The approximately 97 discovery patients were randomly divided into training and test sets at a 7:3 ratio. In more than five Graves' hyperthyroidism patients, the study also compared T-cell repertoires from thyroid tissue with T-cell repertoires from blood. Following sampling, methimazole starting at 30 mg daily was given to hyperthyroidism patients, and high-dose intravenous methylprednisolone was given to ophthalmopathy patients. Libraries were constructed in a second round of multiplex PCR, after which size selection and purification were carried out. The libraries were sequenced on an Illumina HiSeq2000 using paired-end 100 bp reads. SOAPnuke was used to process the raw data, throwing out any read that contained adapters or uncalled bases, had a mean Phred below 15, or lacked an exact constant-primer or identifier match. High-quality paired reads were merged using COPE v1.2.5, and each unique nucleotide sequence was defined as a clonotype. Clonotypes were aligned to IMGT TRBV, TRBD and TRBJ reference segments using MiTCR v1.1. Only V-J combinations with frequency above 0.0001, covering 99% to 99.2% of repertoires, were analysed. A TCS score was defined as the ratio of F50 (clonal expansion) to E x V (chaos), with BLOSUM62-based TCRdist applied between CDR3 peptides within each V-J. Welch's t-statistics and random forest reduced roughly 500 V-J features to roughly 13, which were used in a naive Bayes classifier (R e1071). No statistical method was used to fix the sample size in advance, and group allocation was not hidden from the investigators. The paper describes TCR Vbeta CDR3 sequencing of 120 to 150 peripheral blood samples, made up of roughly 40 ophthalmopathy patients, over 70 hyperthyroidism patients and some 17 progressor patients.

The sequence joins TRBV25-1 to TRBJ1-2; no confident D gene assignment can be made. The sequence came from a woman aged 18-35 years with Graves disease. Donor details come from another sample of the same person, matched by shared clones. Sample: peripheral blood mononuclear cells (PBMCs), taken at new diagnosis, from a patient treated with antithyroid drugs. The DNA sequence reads TGTGCCAGCCGGGTGGGTGATGGCTACACCTTC. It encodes CASRVGDGYTF.